This T cell receptor beta chain was observed in a study of blood T cell repertoires in COVID-19. Study-wide background: Samples of COVID-19 (acute and convalescent) were obtained from the United States, Italy and Spain. PBMCs, B-cell-depleted T cells, or T cells provided the cDNA or gDNA that made up the material.

Germline assignment: CDR1 MNHNS and CDR2 SASEGT. The CDR3 contains 16 residues. V was trimmed by 0 bases and J by 9 bases, leaving 18 bases between them. The participants were between roughly 18 and 90 years old and came from 20 to 30 US areas. Clinical history as reported by participants underpinned cohort assignment. Using immunoSEQ multiplex PCR, the repertoire was profiled, and TCRdb retains in-frame clones only, with some absent. The sample includes hundreds of thousands of clones, 90% of them seen just once. V usage is TRBV6-1 and J usage is TRBJ1-3; D perhaps matches TRBD1 (6 bases). This receptor was identified in a man aged 25 to 40 who had been exposed to COVID-19. The sequencing sample was made of PBMCs or T cells enriched from blood (not recorded which). In DNA form, the CDR3 reads TGTGCCAGCAGTGAAGCCGTTCGTTTCCTCAGGGGCACCATATATTTT. Protein product: CASSEAVRFLRGTIYF.